This T cell receptor beta chain derives from a study of shared clonotypes between healthy human individuals. For sorted subsets, roughly 200 ng DNA per replicate equaled approximately 30,000 T cell genomes. Libraries were prepared by immunoSEQ multiplex PCR; TCRdb keeps only in-frame clonotypes and omits some of them. The sample has about 1,800,000 clones, roughly 94% seen once; the top ten hold around 1.2%. Regarding the study as a whole: The generation probabilities recorded for non-shared clonotypes fell below those of clonotypes shared by all four donors.

Naive CD8 cells lacked CD45RO and underwent positive selection for CCR7, leaving out terminally differentiated effector memory CD45RA+ cells. On this clone itself: Its antigen is as yet unknown.

Sequenced: naive CD8+ T cells sorted from blood. This receptor was taken from a man younger than 30 in good health.

The CDR3 is CAILGGGEQYF. The DNA for the CDR3 is TGTGCCATCCTTGGGGGGGGCGAGCAGTACTTC. The chain combines TRBV6-6 with TRBJ2-7; TRBD2 matches at 7 bases. V lost 10 bases, J lost 6 bases, and 6 bases stayed unmatched. This CDR3 has 11 residues. Germline V gene lookup returns CDR1 MNHNY and CDR2 SVGAGI (reference sequence).